These 31 T cell receptor beta chains were sequenced from one sample in a study of blood T cells in healthy people across ages. A sample-barcoded 5' primer and a J-beta primer mix were used in a second PCR of roughly 6 to 12 cycles. TCRdb redid the calling of the 5' RACE reads with MiXCR, one entry per CDR3 protein. The sample contains hundreds of thousands of distinct CDR3 sequences, more than 40% of which appear only once. The sample was blood. These receptors were taken from a man aged 55 to 70 in good health.

The J gene is TRBJ2-5, the V gene TRBV6-2 or TRBV6-3; a possible D gene is TRBD1 (6 bases). This CDR3 comprises 12 residues. The germline gives CDR1 MNHEY, CDR2 SVGEGT. Between the trimmed V and J ends, which lost 4 bases and 4 bases, there was a span of 7 bases. Here the CDR3 reads CASSWTAETQYF. The CDR3 DNA follows: TGTGCCAGCAGTTGGACAGCAGAGACCCAGTACTTC.

The rearrangement links TRBV10-3 to TRBJ2-3, with TRBD2 matching over 14 bases. The V gene end was trimmed by 6 bases and the J gene end by 5 bases; junction bases not matched to a gene: 7. From germline, CDR1 is ENHRY and CDR2 SYGVKD. This CDR3 has 16 amino acids. This CDR3 reads CAISLTSGGALDTQYF. As DNA, the CDR3 is TGTGCCATCAGCCTGACTAGCGGGGGGGCTTTAGATACGCAGTATTTT.

The chain is built from TRBV20-1 and TRBJ2-7; D not certain. Germline V gives CDR1 DFQATT, CDR2 SNEGSKA (reference sequence). The CDR3 sequence is 13 residues long. V lost 1 base and J lost 0, with 7 bases in between. CDR3 region: CSARGTSSYEQYF. CDR3 nucleotide sequence: TGCAGTGCTAGAGGGACCTCCTCCTACGAGCAGTACTTC.

The chain couples TRBV5-1 to TRBJ2-3; D perhaps matches TRBD2 (6 bases). CDR1 and CDR2 from the germline V gene are SGHRS and YFSETQ. V was clipped by 3 bases and J by 4 bases, with 12 bases between them. The length of the CDR3 is 14 residues. The CDR3 loop reads CASSWGPSADTQYF. CDR3 DNA sequence: TGCGCCAGCAGCTGGGGCCCTAGCGCAGATACGCAGTATTTT.

The sample holds many counts of this clonotype. V and J are TRBV7-2 and TRBJ1-2, with a tentative D call TRBD1 (5 bases). Germline V gene data show CDR1 as SGHTA and CDR2 as FQGNSA. This CDR3 is 14 amino acids long. Trimming shortened V by 1 base and J by 11 bases, and 17 bases separated the two germline ends. Written as DNA, the CDR3 is TGTGCCAGCAGCTTAGGTGGGACGGCGCAAATTTACACCTTC. It codes for CASSLGGTAQIYTF. Filled out from reference TRBV7-2 and TRBJ1-2, the complete variable domain reads GAGVSQSPSNKVTEKGKDVELRCDPISGHTALYWYRQSLGQGLEFLIYFQGNSAPDKSGLPSDRFSAERTGGSVSTLTIQRTQQEDSAVYLCASSLGGTAQIYTFGSGTRLTVV.

A few counts support this clonotype. This rearrangement joins TRBV12-3 or TRBV12-4 to TRBJ1-2; D is possibly TRBD1 (5 bases). This CDR3 is 15 amino acids long. Trimming removed 5 bases from V and 0 bases from J, with 13 bases in between. CDR3 protein: CASSRGTAANYGYTF. The CDR3 DNA sequence: TGTGCCAGCAGTCGAGGGACGGCGGCTAACTATGGCTACACCTTC.

This clonotype has only one observation. A much larger clone sits a single nucleotide away, making a read error possible. V and J are TRBV15 and TRBJ2-7; no definite D call. CDR3 length equals 13 residues. The V and J ends lost 1 base and 2 bases respectively, with 6 bases between them. Germline V CDR1 and CDR2: LNHNV, YYDKDF (reference sequence). The CDR3 loop reads CATSRGVAYEQYF. The CDR3 nucleotides read TGTGCCACCAGCAGAGGGGTCGCCTACGAGCAGTACTTC. The full variable domain, in which reference TRBV15 and TRBJ2-7 provide the parts outside the CDR3, is DAMVIQNPRYQVTQFGKPVTLSCSQTLNHNVMYWYQQKSSQAPKLLFHYYDKDFNNEADTPDNFQSRRPNTSFCFLDIRSPGLGDTAMYLCATSRGVAYEQYFGPGTRLTVT.

The chain employs TRBV14 and TRBJ2-7; 11 bases are shared with TRBD1. V dropped 0 bases and J dropped 0; count of bases not matched to a gene: 10. Germline CDR1 is SGHDN and CDR2 is FVKESK. The CDR3 consists of 19 residues. CDR3 sequence: CASSQDFIGTGGFSYEQYF. CDR3 nucleotides: TGTGCCAGCAGCCAAGATTTTATCGGGACAGGGGGGTTCTCCTACGAGCAGTACTTC.

Ten or more counts support this clonotype. The chain combines TRBV12-3 or TRBV12-4 with TRBJ1-2; 11 positions agree with TRBD1. The CDR3 loop spans 14 amino acids. V lost 5 bases to trimming and J lost 6 bases; unmatched junction nucleotides: 5. The CDR3 DNA sequence: TGTGCCAGCAGTCCAGGACAGGGGGCCCATGGCTACACCTTC. Translation gives CASSPGQGAHGYTF.

There are a few counts of this clonotype. The V call is TRBV28, the J call TRBJ2-7; D is perhaps TRBD1 or TRBD2 (6 bases each). Germline CDR1 and CDR2: MDHEN and SYDVKM. V lost 3 bases and J 1 base, leaving 13 bases between the germline ends. CDR3 size: 15 residues. CDR3 in amino acids: CASSFWQGRSYEQYF. CDR3 sequence (DNA): TGTGCCAGCAGTTTTTGGCAGGGGAGGTCCTACGAGCAGTACTTC.

In its sample, this clonotype was seen once. J is TRBJ2-1 and V is TRBV3-1; the D call may be TRBD1 or TRBD2 (6 bases each). Trimming stripped 1 base from V and 7 bases from J, with 17 bases between. The CDR3 contains 16 residues. CDR1 LGHDT and CDR2 YNNKEL come from the germline V gene (reference sequence). As DNA, the CDR3 is TGTGCCAGCAGCCAAGGCTTGGGGGGCGACACGAATGAGCAGTTCTTC. Its protein is CASSQGLGGDTNEQFF.

There are a few counts of this clonotype. V usage is TRBV6-2 or TRBV6-3 and J usage is TRBJ1-2; no clear D gene. Looked up from germline, CDR1 is MNHEY and CDR2 is SVGEGT. This CDR3 is built from 14 residues. The V end was cut by 2 bases, the J end by 1 base, with 8 bases between. The CDR3 DNA is TGTGCCAGCAGTTACGACGGCTTTAACTATGGCTACACCTTC. It encodes CASSYDGFNYGYTF.

V gene TRBV7-2 combines with J gene TRBJ2-7; D is possibly TRBD1 or TRBD2 (5 bases each). The CDR3 sequence is 14 residues long. The germline V and J ends were trimmed by 3 bases and 7 bases, with 16 bases remaining between them. Germline V gene data show CDR1 as SGHTA and CDR2 as FQGNSA. The CDR3 sequence: CASSLGPGYNEQYF. The CDR3, as DNA: TGTGCCAGCAGCTTGGGACCCGGGTACAATGAGCAGTACTTC.

The chain combines TRBV6-1 with TRBJ2-5; perhaps TRBD2 as D (5 bases). V lost 4 bases, J lost 9 bases, and 12 bases lay in between. CDR1 is MNHNS, CDR2 SASEGT, per germline. This CDR3 comprises 12 residues. The DNA for the CDR3 is TGTGCCAGCAGTGGTAGGTCCGGGGCCCAGTACTTC. It codes for CASSGRSGAQYF.

This clonotype was seen repeatedly, ten times or more. The gene calls are TRBV27 and TRBJ1-2; D not resolved. V gave up 1 base and J gave up 4 bases, with 7 bases separating them. This CDR3 has 13 amino acids. Germline loops: CDR1 MNHEY, CDR2 SMNVEV (reference sequence). The CDR3 sequence is CASSLWGSYGYTF. The DNA of the CDR3 is TGTGCCAGCAGTTTATGGGGTTCCTATGGCTACACCTTC.

This clonotype was picked up a small number of times. The V gene is TRBV27, the J gene TRBJ1-6; D remains unclear. V was clipped by 2 bases and J by 0 bases, with 5 bases between them. The CDR3 consists of 15 residues. Germline-derived CDR1 and CDR2 are MNHEY and SMNVEV (reference sequence). The chain's CDR3 is CASSLTRSYNSPLHF. The CDR3 region has the DNA TGTGCCAGCAGTTTAACCCGCTCCTATAATTCACCCCTCCACTTT.

The rearrangement joins TRBV5-1 to TRBJ2-5; 10 bases agree with TRBD1. Near its end, the DNA agrees better with TRBJ2-7, so the J call may be wrong. Germline CDR1 and CDR2: SGHRS and YFSETQ. CDR3 length: 14 amino acids. The CDR3 is CASSPGDRGREQYF. In nucleotides, the CDR3 is TGCGCCAGCAGCCCGGGAGACAGGGGGCGCGAGCAGTACTTC.

This clonotype was observed a few times. The gene calls are TRBV4-3 and TRBJ2-1; D gene uncertain. Between the trimmed V and J ends, which lost 0 bases and 0 bases, there was a span of 9 bases. Germline V gene sequence: CDR1 LGHNA, CDR2 YSLEER. The CDR3 is 16 residues long. The CDR3 sequence is CASSQDQPTSYNEQFF. The CDR3 nucleotides read TGCGCCAGCAGCCAAGATCAGCCAACCTCCTACAATGAGCAGTTCTTC.

CDR3: CATSEGQGSYEQYF. CDR3 DNA sequence: TGTGCCACCAGTGAAGGACAGGGTTCCTACGAGCAGTACTTC. This chain connects TRBV24-1 to TRBJ2-7, with 8 bases that match TRBD1. The J segment lost 1 base and the V segment lost 4 bases, leaving 2 bases of the junction unmatched. Germline CDR1 KGHDR, CDR2 SFDVKD. The CDR3 is 14 amino acids.

The chain is built from TRBV29-1 and TRBJ2-3, with D possibly matching TRBD1 (6 bases). V gave up 4 bases and J gave up 6 bases, with 17 bases separating them. The CDR3 totals 14 residues. CDR1 and CDR2 from the germline V gene are SQVTM and ANQGSEA. Written as DNA, the CDR3 is TGCAGCGTTGGGGTTAACAGGGCAGAGGATACGCAGTATTTT. As protein: CSVGVNRAEDTQYF.

The genes are TRBV6-2 or TRBV6-3 and TRBJ1-2; D call uncertain. Germline V lookup: CDR1 MNHEY, CDR2 SVGEGT. Trimming removed 6 bases from V and 4 bases from J, with 12 bases in between. This CDR3 comprises 13 residues. The CDR3 bases are TGTGCCAGCAGGGACGGAATCAGCTATGGCTACACCTTC. This sequence encodes CASRDGISYGYTF.

The chain couples TRBV5-1 to TRBJ2-7; 9 bases are a match to TRBD2. The CDR3 has 16 amino acids. The V gene end was trimmed by 4 bases and the J gene end by 10 bases; junction bases not matched to a gene: 18. The germline V gene encodes CDR1 SGHRS and CDR2 YFSETQ. The CDR3 nucleotides read TGCGCCAGCAGCCGCTCGGCTAGCGGGGCCATCCGAACCCAGTACTTC. Translating it yields CASSRSASGAIRTQYF. Full variable domain (outside the CDR3, taken from reference TRBV5-1 and TRBJ2-7): KAGVTQTPRYLIKTRGQQVTLSCSPISGHRSVSWYQQTPGQGLQFLFEYFSETQRNKGNFPGRFSGRQFSNSRSEMNVSTLELGDSALYLCASSRSASGAIRTQYFGPGTRLTVT.

The V gene is TRBV29-1, the J gene TRBJ2-1, with 10 bases identical to TRBD1. The V gene's germline CDR1 is SQVTM and CDR2 ANQGSEA. J was trimmed by 2 bases and V by 5 bases; bases with no gene match: 6. The CDR3 consists of 15 residues. The CDR3 DNA follows: TGCAGCGTTTCGGACAGGGGGGCCGCCTACAATGAGCAGTTCTTC. It encodes CSVSDRGAAYNEQFF.

The rearrangement uses TRBV3-1 and TRBJ2-5; the D gene is possibly TRBD1 (6 bases). The CDR3 length is 18 residues. The germline CDR1 and CDR2 sequences are LGHDT and YNNKEL (reference sequence). Trimming took off 6 bases at V and 6 bases at J, with 29 bases between the two ends. The CDR3: CASRPNAFRTAQVKTQYF. DNA for the CDR3: TGTGCCAGCAGACCCAACGCCTTCCGGACAGCCCAGGTGAAGACCCAGTACTTC.

This clonotype was seen a few times. This chain uses TRBV20-1 with TRBJ1-2; possible D gene TRBD1, 6 bases. Trimming stripped 4 bases from V and 8 bases from J, with 14 bases between. In germline, CDR1 is DFQATT, CDR2 SNEGSKA (reference sequence). The CDR3 loop spans 12 amino acids. The CDR3 sequence is CSAIPGATGYTF. The CDR3 DNA follows: TGCAGTGCTATCCCGGGGGCGACGGGCTACACCTTC.

This chain uses TRBV6-2 or TRBV6-3 with TRBJ2-3; 9 bases map to TRBD2. Trimming at V came to 6 bases and at J to 8 bases, leaving 21 bases not matched to a gene. Germline-derived CDR1 and CDR2 are MNHEY and SVGEGT. The CDR3 runs to 18 residues. CDR3 residues: CASRPNSKRGVERGTQYF. The CDR3 DNA reads as TGTGCCAGCAGACCCAACTCAAAGCGGGGGGTCGAGCGAGGTACGCAGTATTTT.

V is TRBV5-5 and J is TRBJ2-1; 9 bases are shared with TRBD2. Trimming removed 4 bases from V and 9 bases from J; junction bases left unmatched: 11. The length of the CDR3 is 15 residues. Germline V CDR1 and CDR2: SGHKS, YYEKEE (reference sequence). CDR3 nucleotides: TGTGCCAGCAGCCTCGCGGGGGGGGCCCGGGGTGAGCAGTTCTTC. Encoded protein: CASSLAGGARGEQFF.

In its sample, this clonotype was seen once. The V gene is TRBV14, the J gene TRBJ2-7; 9 bases match TRBD1. Germline CDR1 is SGHDN and CDR2 is FVKESK. The CDR3 covers 16 residues. V shed 1 base, J shed 7 bases, and the junction held 11 bases outside the gene matches. This CDR3 is CASSQAIGTGQVEQYF. The CDR3 nucleotides are TGTGCCAGCAGCCAAGCAATCGGGACAGGGCAGGTGGAGCAGTACTTC.

A single count supports this clonotype. One base away lies a much larger clone, so this may be a sequencing read error. The V gene is TRBV15, the J gene TRBJ2-4; TRBD2 is a possible D gene (7 bases). The DNA end is more similar to TRBJ2-7, so the J call may be wrong. The CDR3 loop spans 15 amino acids. In germline, CDR1 is LNHNV, CDR2 YYDKDF (reference sequence). Written as DNA, the CDR3 is TGTGCCGCCAGCAGAGAGGGGGGGCTCCCCTACGAGCAGTACTTC. Protein product: CAASREGGLPYEQYF.

The V and J genes are TRBV5-1 and TRBJ2-5; the match to TRBD2 covers 10 bases. V gave up 4 bases and J gave up 5 bases; unmatched junction bases: 8. This CDR3 region has 15 residues. Germline CDR1 SGHRS, CDR2 YFSETQ. The CDR3 sequence: CASSTKRGGRETQYF. The CDR3 DNA reads as TGCGCCAGCAGCACGAAGCGGGGGGGCCGGGAGACCCAGTACTTC.

The gene calls are TRBV5-6 and TRBJ2-6; a possible D gene is TRBD2 (5 bases). Trimming shortened V by 2 bases and J by 0 bases, and 12 bases separated the two germline ends. In germline, CDR1 is SGHDT, CDR2 YYEEEE. The CDR3 is made up of 17 amino acids. The CDR3 is CASSFILTSSGANVLTF. The DNA for the CDR3 is TGTGCCAGCAGCTTCATCCTCACTAGCTCTGGGGCCAACGTCCTGACTTTC.